This T cell receptor beta chain emerged from a study of cytomegalovirus exposure and HLA in healthy donors. About the research overall: One earlier analysis, a look at 150 million to 200 million T cells, found roughly 110 million unique TCR beta sequences. Within an early data release were tens of millions of unique TCRs drawn from HLA-typed donors.

Study-level points and caveats: An analysis was carried out later, and it reportedly showed fewer N-insertions in an Asian-associated ancestry cluster than the approximately 700-donor mean.

This clone was counted once. The antigen is unknown. The PCR contained 60 Vbeta and 13 Jbeta primers. This table comes from immunoSEQ multiplex PCR, and its TCRdb copy is limited to in-frame clones, with some not included. The sample lists fewer than 75,000 clones, approximately 80% occurring once. The sequenced sample was PBMCs. The source is a man aged 25-45 years in good health and CMV-seronegative.

CDR3 in DNA: TGTGCCAGCAGCTTAGCAGGAGGGGGCAGAGAGGAAAAACTGTTTTTT. Translated, it gives CASSLAGGGREEKLFF. The rearrangement joins TRBV7-9 to TRBJ1-4; TRBD1 agrees at 7 bases. The J segment lost 8 bases and the V segment lost 0 bases, leaving 9 bases of the junction unmatched. Looked up from germline, CDR1 is SEHNR and CDR2 is FQNEAQ (reference sequence). The CDR3 extends over 16 amino acids.